This T cell receptor (beta chain) came from a study of blood T cell repertoires in COVID-19. About the study: The United States, Italy and Spain provided the acute and convalescent COVID-19 samples. In each case, the material was cDNA or gDNA derived from T cells, B-cell-depleted T cells, or PBMCs.

The CDR3 is made up of 17 amino acids. As originally analysed: Using reference gene primer amplification, nucleated cell counts were estimated. Clones were read by immunoSEQ multiplex PCR, and TCRdb kept only the in-frame ones, dropping some. D and trimming were read from the DNA, whereas the V and J calls and clone size are those reported in that table. This sample has 150,000 to 200,000 clones; 81% occur once, and the top ten carry around 10%. The sample taken for sequencing was peripheral blood. The clonotype comes from a man aged 60-69 years with active or convalescent COVID-19. The V and J genes are TRBV21-1 and TRBJ1-5; the table calls TRBD1, which could not be checked here. TRBV21-1 is a pseudogene locus. DNA for the CDR3: TGTGCCAGCAGCAAAGGTACACCCTGGGGCAGCAATCAGCCCCAGCATTTT. This codes for CASSKGTPWGSNQPQHF.